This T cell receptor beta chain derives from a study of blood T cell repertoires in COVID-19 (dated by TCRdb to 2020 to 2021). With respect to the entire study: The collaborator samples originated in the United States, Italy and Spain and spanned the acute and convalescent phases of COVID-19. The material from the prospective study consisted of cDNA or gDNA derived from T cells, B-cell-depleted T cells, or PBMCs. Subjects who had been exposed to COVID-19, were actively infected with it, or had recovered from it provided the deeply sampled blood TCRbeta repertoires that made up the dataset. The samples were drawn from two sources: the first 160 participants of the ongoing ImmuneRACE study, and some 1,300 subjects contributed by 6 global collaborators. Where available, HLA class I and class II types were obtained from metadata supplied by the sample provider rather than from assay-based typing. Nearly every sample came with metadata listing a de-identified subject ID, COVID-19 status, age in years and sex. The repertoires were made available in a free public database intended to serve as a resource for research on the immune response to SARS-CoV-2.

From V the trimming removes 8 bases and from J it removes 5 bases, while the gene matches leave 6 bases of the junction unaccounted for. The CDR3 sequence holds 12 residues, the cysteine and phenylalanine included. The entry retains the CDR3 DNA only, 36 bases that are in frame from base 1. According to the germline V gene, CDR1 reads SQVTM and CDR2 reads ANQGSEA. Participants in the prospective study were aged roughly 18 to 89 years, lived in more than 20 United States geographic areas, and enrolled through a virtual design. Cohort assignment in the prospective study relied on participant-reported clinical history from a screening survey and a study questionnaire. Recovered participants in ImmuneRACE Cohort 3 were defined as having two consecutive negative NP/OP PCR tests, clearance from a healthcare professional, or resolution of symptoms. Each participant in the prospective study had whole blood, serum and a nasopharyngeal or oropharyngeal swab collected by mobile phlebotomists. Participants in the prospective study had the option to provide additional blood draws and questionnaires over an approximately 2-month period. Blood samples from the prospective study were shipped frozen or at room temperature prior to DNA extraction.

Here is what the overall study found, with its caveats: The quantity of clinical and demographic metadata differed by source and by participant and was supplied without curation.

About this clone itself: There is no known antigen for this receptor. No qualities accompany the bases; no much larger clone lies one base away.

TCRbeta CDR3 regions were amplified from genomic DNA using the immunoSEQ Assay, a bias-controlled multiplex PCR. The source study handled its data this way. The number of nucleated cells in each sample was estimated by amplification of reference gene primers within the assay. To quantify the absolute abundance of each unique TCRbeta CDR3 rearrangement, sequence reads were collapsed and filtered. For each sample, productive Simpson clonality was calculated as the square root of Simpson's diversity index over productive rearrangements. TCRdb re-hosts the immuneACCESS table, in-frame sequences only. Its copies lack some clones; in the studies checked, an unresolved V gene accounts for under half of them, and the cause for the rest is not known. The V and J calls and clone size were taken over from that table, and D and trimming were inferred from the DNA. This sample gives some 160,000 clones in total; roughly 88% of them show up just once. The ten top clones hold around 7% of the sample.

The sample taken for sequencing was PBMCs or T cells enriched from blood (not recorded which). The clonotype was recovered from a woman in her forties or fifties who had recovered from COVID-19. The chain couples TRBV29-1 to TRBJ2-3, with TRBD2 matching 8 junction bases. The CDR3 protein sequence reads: CSLGLAGDTQYF. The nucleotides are TGCAGCCTCGGTCTAGCGGGAGATACGCAGTATTTT.